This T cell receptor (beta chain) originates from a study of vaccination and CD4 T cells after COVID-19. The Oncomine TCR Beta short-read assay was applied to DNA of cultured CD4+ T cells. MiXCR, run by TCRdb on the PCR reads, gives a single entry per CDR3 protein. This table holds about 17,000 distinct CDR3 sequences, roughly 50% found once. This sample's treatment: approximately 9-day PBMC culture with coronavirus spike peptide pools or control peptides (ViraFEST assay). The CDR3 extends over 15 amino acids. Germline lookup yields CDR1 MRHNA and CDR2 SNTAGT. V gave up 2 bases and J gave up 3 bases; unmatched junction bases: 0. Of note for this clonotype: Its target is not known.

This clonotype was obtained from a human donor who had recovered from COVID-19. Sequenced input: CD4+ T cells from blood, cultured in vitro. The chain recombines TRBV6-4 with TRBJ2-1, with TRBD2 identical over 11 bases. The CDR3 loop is CASSDTSGSYNEQFF. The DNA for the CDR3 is TGTGCCAGCAGTGACACTAGCGGGAGCTACAATGAGCAGTTCTTC.